This T cell receptor beta chain came from a study of T cell changes during pregnancy in multiple sclerosis. The length of the CDR3 is 15 residues. Trimming removed 3 bases from V and 2 bases from J; junction bases left unmatched: 7. CDR1 is MGHRA and CDR2 is YSYEKL in the germline V gene. TCRdb's table, derived via immunoSEQ multiplex PCR, lists solely in-frame clones and lacks some. The sample yields under 100,000 clones, about 96% seen once. V gene TRBV4-1 combines with J gene TRBJ2-7, with 7 bases identical to TRBD2. The sequence derives from a female donor with multiple sclerosis, enrolled in a pregnancy study. Sequencing was performed on peripheral blood, taken in the second trimester of pregnancy. For the CDR3, the DNA is TGCGCCAGCAGCCAGGAACTAGCGTTGGCCTACGAGCAGTACTTC. This sequence encodes CASSQELALAYEQYF.